Here is one T cell receptor (beta chain) with its context. The sample originates from a study of identical twins. cDNA molecules carried unique molecular identifiers, and template switching added a universal primer site. TCRdb fed the 5' RACE reads into MiXCR, producing one record per CDR3 protein. The sample carries about 730,000 distinct CDR3 sequences, 21% recorded once. Germline CDR1 is MNHEY and CDR2 is SMNVEV (reference sequence). This CDR3 has 16 residues. V trimming: 3 bases; J trimming: 5 bases; junction bases outside the gene matches: 11. This sample also appeared in a second study, on T cells expressing NK-cell markers. That investigation notes: The authors derived TCR beta repertoires from sorted CD3+CD56+NKG2C+, CD3+CD56+NKG2C- and CD3+CD56-NKG2C+ T cells. For six donors, the dominant NKG2C+ clonotypes made up 1.0-7.0% of their CD8+ T cells. In a handful of donors, these clonotypes also led the CD3+CD56-NKG2C+ fraction.

The V call is TRBV27, the J call TRBJ2-7; 9 nucleotides align to TRBD1. The source of this sequence is a woman under 30 in good health. Sequences were obtained from PBMCs. CDR3 DNA sequence: TGTGCCAGCAGTTTCGGACAGGGGTCTTATACGAACGAGCAGTACTTC. Protein: CASSFGQGSYTNEQYF.